Given below is one TCR beta chain in context. High-throughput TCR beta sequencing covered peripheral CD8+ and CD4+ T cells. The CDR3 loop spans 15 amino acids. The germline gives CDR1 LGHNA, CDR2 YNFKEQ. Trimming took 3 bases from V and 6 from J, leaving 18 bases between them. Reverse transcription used about 0.45 to 1 ug RNA and random hexamers. TCRdb reprocessed the immunoSEQ multiplex PCR reads via MiXCR and lists one record per CDR3 protein. The sample shows around 150,000 distinct CDR3 sequences, 94% of them seen only once. This sample is drawn from a study of CD8 T cells in Susac syndrome. The sample taken for sequencing was CD8+ T cells from PBMCs. This TCR was recovered from a human donor in good health. The rearrangement joins TRBV4-2 to TRBJ2-7, with D perhaps matching TRBD1 (5 bases). The CDR3 sequence is CASSQLKGEISEQYF. DNA of the CDR3: TGTGCCAGCAGCCAGCTTAAAGGGGAAATCAGCGAGCAGTACTTC.